This T cell receptor beta chain is drawn from a study of OX40 agonist ivuxolimab in advanced cancers. Study details: The dose-escalation cohort was around 83% male, with a mean age of 60 years, ranging roughly 20 to 90.

Trimming shortened V by 9 bases and J by 2 bases, and 14 bases separated the two germline ends. There are 15 residues in the CDR3. Per germline, CDR1 LNHDA and CDR2 SQIVND (reference sequence). Profiling relied on immunoSEQ multiplex PCR, and the TCRdb table lists in-frame clones only, not all of them. The sample carries roughly 110,000 clones, 90% recorded once. This clonotype was sampled from an adult with an advanced solid tumor such as melanoma, head and neck, liver or kidney cancer. The input for sequencing was CD4+ or CD8+ T cells sorted from blood, taken in a trial of the OX40 agonist ivuxolimab. This chain links TRBV19 with TRBJ2-6; D uncertain. For the CDR3, the DNA is TGTGCCAGCAGGCTTGGGGTAACTGGGGCCAACGTCCTGACTTTC. This sequence encodes CASRLGVTGANVLTF. Variable domain in full (rest from reference TRBV19 and TRBJ2-6): DGGITQSPKYLFRKEGQNVTLSCEQNLNHDAMYWYRQDPGQGLRLIYYSQIVNDFQKGDIAEGYSVSREKKESFPLTVTSAQKNPTAFYLCASRLGVTGANVLTFGAGSRLTVL.